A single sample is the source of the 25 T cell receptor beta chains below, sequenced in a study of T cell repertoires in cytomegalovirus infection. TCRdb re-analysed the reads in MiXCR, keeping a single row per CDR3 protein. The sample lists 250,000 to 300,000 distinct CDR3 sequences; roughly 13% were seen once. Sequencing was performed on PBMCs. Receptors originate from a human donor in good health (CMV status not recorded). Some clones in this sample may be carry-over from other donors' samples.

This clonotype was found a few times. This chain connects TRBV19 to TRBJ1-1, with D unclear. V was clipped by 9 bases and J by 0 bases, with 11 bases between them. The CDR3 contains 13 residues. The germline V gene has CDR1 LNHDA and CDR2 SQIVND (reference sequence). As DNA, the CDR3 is TGTGCCAGCAAAACCGACGTGAACACTGAAGCTTTCTTT. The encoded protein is CASKTDVNTEAFF.

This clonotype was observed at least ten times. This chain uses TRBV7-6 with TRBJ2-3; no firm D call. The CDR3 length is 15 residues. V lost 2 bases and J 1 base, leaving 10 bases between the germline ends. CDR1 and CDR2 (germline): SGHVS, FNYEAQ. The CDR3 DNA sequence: TGTGCCAGCAGCTTATATCTGCTCGGCACAGATACGCAGTATTTT. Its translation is CASSLYLLGTDTQYF.

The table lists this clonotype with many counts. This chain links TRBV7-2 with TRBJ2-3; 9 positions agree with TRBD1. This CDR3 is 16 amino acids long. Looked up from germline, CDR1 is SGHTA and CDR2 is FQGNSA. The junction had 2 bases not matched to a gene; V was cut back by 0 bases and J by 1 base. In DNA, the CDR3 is TGTGCCAGCAGCTTAGCGCGGACAGGGGGCACAGATACGCAGTATTTT. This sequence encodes CASSLARTGGTDTQYF.

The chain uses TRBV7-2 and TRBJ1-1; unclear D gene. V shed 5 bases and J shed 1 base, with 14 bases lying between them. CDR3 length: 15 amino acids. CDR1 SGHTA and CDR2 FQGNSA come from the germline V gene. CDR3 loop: CASSPQTVPNTEAFF. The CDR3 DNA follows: TGTGCCAGCAGCCCCCAGACGGTCCCGAACACTGAAGCTTTCTTT.

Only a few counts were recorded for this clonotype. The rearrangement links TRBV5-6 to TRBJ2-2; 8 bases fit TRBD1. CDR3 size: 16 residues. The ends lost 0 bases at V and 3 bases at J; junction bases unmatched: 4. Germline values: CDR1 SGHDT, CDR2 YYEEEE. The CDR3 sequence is CASSLAGGGDTGELFF. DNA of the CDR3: TGTGCCAGCAGCTTGGCAGGGGGCGGTGACACCGGGGAGCTGTTTTTT.

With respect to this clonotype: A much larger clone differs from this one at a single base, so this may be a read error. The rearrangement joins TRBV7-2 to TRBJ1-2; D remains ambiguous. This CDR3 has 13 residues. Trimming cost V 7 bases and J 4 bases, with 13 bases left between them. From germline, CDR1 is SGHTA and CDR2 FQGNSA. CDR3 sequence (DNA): TGTGCCAGCACTCAACCTGGCACCTATGGCTACACCTTC. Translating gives CASTQPGTYGYTF.

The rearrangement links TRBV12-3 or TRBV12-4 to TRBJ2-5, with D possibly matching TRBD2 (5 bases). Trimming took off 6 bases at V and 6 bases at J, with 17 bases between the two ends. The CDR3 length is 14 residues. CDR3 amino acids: CASSRAGVPQTQYF. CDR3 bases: TGTGCCAGCAGCCGCGCCGGGGTCCCTCAGACCCAGTACTTC.

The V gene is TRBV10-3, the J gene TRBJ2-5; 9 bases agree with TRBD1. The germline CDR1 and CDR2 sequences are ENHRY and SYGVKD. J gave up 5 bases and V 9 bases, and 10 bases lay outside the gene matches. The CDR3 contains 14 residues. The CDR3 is CAIRPGTGLETQYF. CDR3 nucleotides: TGTGCCATTAGGCCGGGGACAGGGCTGGAGACCCAGTACTTC.

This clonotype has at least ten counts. For the CDR3, the DNA is TGTGCCAGCAGCCCGCGAGCGGGAGGGGTAGCCGGGGAGCTGTTTTTT. Translation gives CASSPRAGGVAGELFF. The rearrangement uses TRBV7-2 and TRBJ2-2, with TRBD2 matching over 10 bases. CDR3 length: 16 residues. V dropped 5 bases and J dropped 6; count of bases not matched to a gene: 9. Looked up from germline, CDR1 is SGHTA and CDR2 is FQGNSA.

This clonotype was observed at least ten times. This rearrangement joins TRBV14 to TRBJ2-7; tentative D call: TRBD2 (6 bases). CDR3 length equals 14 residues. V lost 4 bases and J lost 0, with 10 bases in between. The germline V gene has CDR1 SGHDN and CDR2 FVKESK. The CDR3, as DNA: TGTGCCAGCAGCCGGAGGGCGAGCTCCTACGAGCAGTACTTC. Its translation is CASSRRASSYEQYF.

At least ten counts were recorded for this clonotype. CDR3 amino acids: CASSLVDREGETQYF. The CDR3 DNA reads as TGTGCCAGCAGCTTAGTGGACAGGGAGGGAGAGACCCAGTACTTC. The chain couples TRBV7-2 to TRBJ2-5, with D perhaps TRBD1 (8 bases). The V gene's germline CDR1 is SGHTA and CDR2 FQGNSA. The V and J ends lost 1 base and 4 bases respectively, with 13 bases between them. This CDR3 spans 15 amino acids.

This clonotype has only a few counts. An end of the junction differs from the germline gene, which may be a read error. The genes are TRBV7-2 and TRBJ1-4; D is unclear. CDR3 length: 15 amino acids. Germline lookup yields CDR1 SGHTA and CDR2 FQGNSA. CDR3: CASSLDWRVREKLFF. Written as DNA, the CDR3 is TGTGCCAGCAGTTTAGATTGGAGGGTGCGAGAAAAACTGTTTTTT.

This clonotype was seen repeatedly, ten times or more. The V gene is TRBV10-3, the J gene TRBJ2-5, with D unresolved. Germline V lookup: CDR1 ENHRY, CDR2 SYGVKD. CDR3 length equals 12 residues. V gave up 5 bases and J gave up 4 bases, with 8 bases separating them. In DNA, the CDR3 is TGTGCCATCAGTACCGCTCTAGAGACCCAGTACTTC. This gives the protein CAISTALETQYF.

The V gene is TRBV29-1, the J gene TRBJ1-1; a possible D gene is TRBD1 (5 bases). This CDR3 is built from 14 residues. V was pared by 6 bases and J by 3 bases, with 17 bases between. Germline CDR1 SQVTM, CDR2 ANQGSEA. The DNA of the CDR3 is TGCAGCGTCCTAACCGGGACCCTGCACACTGAAGCTTTCTTT. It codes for CSVLTGTLHTEAFF.

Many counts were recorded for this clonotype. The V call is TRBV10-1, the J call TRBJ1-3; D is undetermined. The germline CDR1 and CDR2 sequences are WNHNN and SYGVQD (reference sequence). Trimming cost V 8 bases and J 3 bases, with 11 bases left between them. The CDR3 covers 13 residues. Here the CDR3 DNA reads TGCGCCAGCGGTGGCGGGATTGGAAACACCATATATTTT. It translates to CASGGGIGNTIYF.

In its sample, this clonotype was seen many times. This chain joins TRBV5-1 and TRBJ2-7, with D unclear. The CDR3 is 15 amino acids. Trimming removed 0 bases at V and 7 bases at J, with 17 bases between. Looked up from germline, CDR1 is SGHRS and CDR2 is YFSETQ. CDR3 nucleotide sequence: TGCGCCAGCAGCTTGGGTATACTCACCTCCGCGGAGCAGTACTTC. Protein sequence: CASSLGILTSAEQYF. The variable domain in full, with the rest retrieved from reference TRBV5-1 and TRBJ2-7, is KAGVTQTPRYLIKTRGQQVTLSCSPISGHRSVSWYQQTPGQGLQFLFEYFSETQRNKGNFPGRFSGRQFSNSRSEMNVSTLELGDSALYLCASSLGILTSAEQYFGPGTRLTVT.

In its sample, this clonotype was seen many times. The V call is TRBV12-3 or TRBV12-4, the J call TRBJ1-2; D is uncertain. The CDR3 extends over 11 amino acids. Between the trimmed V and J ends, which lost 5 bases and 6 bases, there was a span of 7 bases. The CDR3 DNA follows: TGTGCCAGCAGTCCTCTTCATGGCTACACCTTC. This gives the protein CASSPLHGYTF.

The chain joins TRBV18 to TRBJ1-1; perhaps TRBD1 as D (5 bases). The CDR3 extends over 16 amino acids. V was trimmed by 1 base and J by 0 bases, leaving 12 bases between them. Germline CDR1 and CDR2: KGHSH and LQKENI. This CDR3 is CASSPQAGTMNTEAFF. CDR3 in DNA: TGTGCCAGCTCACCACAGGCAGGGACCATGAACACTGAAGCTTTCTTT. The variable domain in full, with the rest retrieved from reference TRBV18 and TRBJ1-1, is NAGVMQNPRHLVRRRGQEARLRCSPMKGHSHVYWYRQLPEEGLKFMVYLQKENIIDESGMPKERFSAEFPKEGPSILRIQQVVRGDSAAYFCASSPQAGTMNTEAFFGQGTRLTVV.

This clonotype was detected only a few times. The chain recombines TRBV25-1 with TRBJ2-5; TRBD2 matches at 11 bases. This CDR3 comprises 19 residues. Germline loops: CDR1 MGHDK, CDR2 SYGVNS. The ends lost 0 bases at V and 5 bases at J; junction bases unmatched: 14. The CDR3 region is CASSEYGGGSGGAAETQYF. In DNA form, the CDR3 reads TGTGCCAGCAGTGAATATGGAGGAGGTAGCGGGGGGGCCGCGGAGACCCAGTACTTC.

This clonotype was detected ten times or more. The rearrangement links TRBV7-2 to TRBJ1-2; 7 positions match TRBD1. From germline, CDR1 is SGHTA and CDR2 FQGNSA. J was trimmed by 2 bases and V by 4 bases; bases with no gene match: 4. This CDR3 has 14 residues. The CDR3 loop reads CASSSRQGNYGYTF. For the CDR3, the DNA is TGTGCCAGCAGCTCCAGACAGGGCAACTATGGCTACACCTTC.

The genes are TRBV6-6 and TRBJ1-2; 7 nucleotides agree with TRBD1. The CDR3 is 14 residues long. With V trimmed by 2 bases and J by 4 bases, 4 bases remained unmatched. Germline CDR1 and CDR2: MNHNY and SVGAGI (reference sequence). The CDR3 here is CASSYRGQLYGYTF. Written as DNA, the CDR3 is TGTGCCAGCAGTTACCGGGGACAGCTCTATGGCTACACCTTC.

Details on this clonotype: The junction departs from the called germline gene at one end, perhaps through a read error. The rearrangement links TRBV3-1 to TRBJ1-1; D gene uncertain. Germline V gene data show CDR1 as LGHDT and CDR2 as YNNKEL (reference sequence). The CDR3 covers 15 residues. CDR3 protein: CASSQEAFSGFRVIF. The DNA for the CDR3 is TGTGCCAGCAGCCAAGAAGCTTTTTCGGGTTTCCGAGTTATCTTT. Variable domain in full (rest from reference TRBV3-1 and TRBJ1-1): DTAVSQTPKYLVTQMGNDKSIKCEQNLGHDTMYWYKQDSKKFLKIMFSYNNKELIINETVPNRFSPKSPDKAHLNLHINSLELGDSAVYFCASSQEAFSGFRVIFGQGTRLTVV.

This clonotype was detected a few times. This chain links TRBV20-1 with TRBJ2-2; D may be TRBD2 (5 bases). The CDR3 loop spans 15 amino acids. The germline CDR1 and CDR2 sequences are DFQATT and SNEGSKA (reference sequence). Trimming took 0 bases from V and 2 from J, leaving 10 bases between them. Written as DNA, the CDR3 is TGCAGTGCTAGAGACGGGAAAACCAACACCGGGGAGCTGTTTTTT. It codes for CSARDGKTNTGELFF.

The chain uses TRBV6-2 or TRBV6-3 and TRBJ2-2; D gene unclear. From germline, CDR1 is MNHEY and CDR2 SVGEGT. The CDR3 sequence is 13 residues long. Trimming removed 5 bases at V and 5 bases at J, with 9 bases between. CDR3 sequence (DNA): TGTGCCAGCAGTCCGACTTCTACCGGGGAGCTGTTTTTT. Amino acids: CASSPTSTGELFF.

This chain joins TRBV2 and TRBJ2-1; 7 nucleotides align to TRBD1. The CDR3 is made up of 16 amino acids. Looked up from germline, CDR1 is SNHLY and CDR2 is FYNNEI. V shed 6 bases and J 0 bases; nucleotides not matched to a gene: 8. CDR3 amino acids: CASSPPRDSSYNEQFF. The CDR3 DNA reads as TGTGCCAGCAGCCCTCCCCGGGACAGCTCCTACAATGAGCAGTTCTTC.